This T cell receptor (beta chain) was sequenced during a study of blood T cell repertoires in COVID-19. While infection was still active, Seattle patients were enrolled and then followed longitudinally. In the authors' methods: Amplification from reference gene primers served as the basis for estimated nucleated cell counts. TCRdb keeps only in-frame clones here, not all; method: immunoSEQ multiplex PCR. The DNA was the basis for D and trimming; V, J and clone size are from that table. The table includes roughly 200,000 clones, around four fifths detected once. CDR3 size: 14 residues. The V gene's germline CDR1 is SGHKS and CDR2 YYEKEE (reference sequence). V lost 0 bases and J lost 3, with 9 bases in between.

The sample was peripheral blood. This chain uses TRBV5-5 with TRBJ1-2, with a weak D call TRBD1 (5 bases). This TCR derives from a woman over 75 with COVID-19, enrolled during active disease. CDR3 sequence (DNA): TGTGCCAGCAGCTTGGAATGGGGGGACTATGGCTACACCTTC. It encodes CASSLEWGDYGYTF.